This is a list of T cell receptor beta chains from one sample in a study of OX40 agonist ivuxolimab in advanced cancers. Measured with immunoSEQ multiplex PCR; TCRdb has only the in-frame clones, and not every one. The sample shows over 65,000 clones, about 83% of them seen only once. Sequenced here: CD4+ or CD8+ T cells sorted from blood, sampled in a trial of the OX40 agonist ivuxolimab. The receptors come from an adult with an advanced solid tumor such as melanoma, head and neck, liver or kidney cancer. Each CDR3 is given with its conserved first and last residue. The D gene is left open where the match is weak. For some rows the clone size is stated as once, few or many, or as a class when expanded; others skip it.

j_gene,abundance,len,d_gene,v_gene,CDR3aa,CDR3nt
TRBJ2-3,.,17,TRBD2,TRBV5-1,CASSLASAGRGSDTQYF,TGCGCCAGCAGCTTGGCTAGCGCGGGGCGGGGGTCGGATACGCAGTATTTT
TRBJ1-1,few,12,.,TRBV2,CASKREIYEAFF,TGTGCCAGCAAGCGGGAGATATATGAAGCTTTCTTT
TRBJ2-7,.,13,.,TRBV19,CASSIRESYEQYF,TGTGCCAGTAGTATCAGGGAATCCTACGAGCAGTACTTC
TRBJ2-5,few,15,.,TRBV10-3,CAITPGGGGKETQYF,TGTGCCATCACTCCGGGCGGAGGAGGGAAAGAGACCCAGTACTTC
TRBJ1-6,.,17,TRBD1,TRBV7-9,CASSPWTGGLSNSPLHF,TGTGCCAGCAGCCCGTGGACAGGGGGCTTATCGAATTCACCCCTCCACTTT
TRBJ1-6,.,15,.,TRBV30,CAWSPYGGGNSPLHF,TGTGCCTGGAGTCCCTATGGGGGCGGTAATTCACCCCTCCACTTT
TRBJ2-1,.,18,TRBD2,TRBV9,CASSVMTSGRSGFNEQFF,TGTGCCAGCAGCGTGATGACTAGCGGGAGATCCGGCTTCAATGAGCAGTTCTTC
TRBJ2-2,.,16,TRBD1,TRBV5-3,CARSLGRNRGSGELFF,TGTGCCAGAAGCTTGGGACGGAACAGGGGGTCCGGGGAGCTGTTTTTT
TRBJ1-6,.,13,.,TRBV19,CASSELQGSPLHF,TGTGCCAGTAGTGAGTTACAGGGCTCACCCCTCCACTTT
TRBJ2-7,.,12,.,TRBV7-9,CASTGSSYEQYF,TGTGCCAGCACGGGTAGCTCCTACGAGCAGTACTTC
TRBJ2-1,.,16,.,TRBV7-2,CASSSRAGPLYNEQFF,TGTGCCAGCAGCTCTAGGGCGGGCCCTCTCTACAATGAGCAGTTCTTC
TRBJ1-2,.,12,.,TRBV7-9,CASSLKDYGYTF,TGTGCCAGCAGCCTTAAAGATTATGGCTACACCTTC
TRBJ2-2,.,14,TRBD1,TRBV9,CASSRTGSTGELFF,TGTGCCAGCTCCCGGACAGGGAGCACCGGGGAGCTGTTTTTT
TRBJ1-1,.,12,.,TRBV11-2,CASSLEVSEAFF,TGTGCCAGCAGCTTAGAAGTCTCTGAAGCTTTCTTT
TRBJ2-3,.,17,TRBD2,TRBV19,CASSISELAGKADTQYF,TGTGCCAGTAGTATCTCCGAGCTAGCGGGGAAGGCAGATACGCAGTATTTT
TRBJ2-7,.,16,TRBD2,TRBV30,CAWSTRGLAATYEQYF,TGTGCCTGGAGTACACGTGGGCTAGCGGCTACCTACGAGCAGTACTTC
TRBJ1-2,.,15,.,TRBV14,CASSQGRVVIEGYTF,TGTGCCAGCAGCCAAGGAAGAGTAGTTATCGAGGGCTACACCTTC
TRBJ2-5,.,14,TRBD2,TRBV7-9,CASSFGLAGDQQYF,TGTGCCAGCAGCTTCGGGCTAGCGGGGGACCAGCAGTACTTC
TRBJ1-2,.,10,.,TRBV6-6,CASSPPGYTF,TGTGCCAGCAGTCCCCCCGGCTACACCTTC
TRBJ1-4,.,14,.,TRBV6-1,CASSNRQVNEKLFF,TGTGCCAGCAGTAACCGCCAGGTTAATGAAAAACTGTTTTTT
TRBJ2-1,.,16,.,TRBV7-2,CASSLVGFGGRREQFF,TGTGCCAGCAGCTTAGTAGGATTCGGGGGACGGAGGGAGCAGTTCTTC
TRBJ2-2,.,18,.,TRBV4-1,CASSPGPRTVANTGELFF,TGCGCCAGCAGCCCCGGGCCGAGGACAGTCGCGAACACCGGGGAGCTGTTTTTT
TRBJ1-5,.,12,.,TRBV6-1,CASSGRFQPQHF,TGTGCCAGCAGTGGACGGTTTCAGCCCCAGCATTTT
TRBJ2-7,.,13,TRBD1,TRBV11-3,CASSVGQGGEQYF,TGTGCCAGCAGCGTGGGACAGGGGGGAGAGCAGTACTTC
TRBJ2-2,.,16,.,TRBV11-2,CASSFGHTGNTGELFF,TGTGCCAGCAGCTTTGGGCATACAGGGAACACCGGGGAGCTGTTTTTT